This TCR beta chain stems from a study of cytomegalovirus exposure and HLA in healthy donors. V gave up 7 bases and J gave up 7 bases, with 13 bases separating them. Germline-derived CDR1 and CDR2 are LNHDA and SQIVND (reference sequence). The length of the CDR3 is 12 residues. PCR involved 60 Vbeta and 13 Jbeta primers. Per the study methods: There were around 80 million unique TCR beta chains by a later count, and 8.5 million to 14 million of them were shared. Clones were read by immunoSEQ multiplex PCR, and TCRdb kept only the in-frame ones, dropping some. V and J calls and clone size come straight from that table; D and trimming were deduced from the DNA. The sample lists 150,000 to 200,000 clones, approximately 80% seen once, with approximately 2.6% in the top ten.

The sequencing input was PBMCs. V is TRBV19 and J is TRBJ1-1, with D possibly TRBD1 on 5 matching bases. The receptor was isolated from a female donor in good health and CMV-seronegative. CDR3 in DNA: TGTGCCAGTAAGGATTGGGGCCTTGAAGCTTTCTTT. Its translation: CASKDWGLEAFF.